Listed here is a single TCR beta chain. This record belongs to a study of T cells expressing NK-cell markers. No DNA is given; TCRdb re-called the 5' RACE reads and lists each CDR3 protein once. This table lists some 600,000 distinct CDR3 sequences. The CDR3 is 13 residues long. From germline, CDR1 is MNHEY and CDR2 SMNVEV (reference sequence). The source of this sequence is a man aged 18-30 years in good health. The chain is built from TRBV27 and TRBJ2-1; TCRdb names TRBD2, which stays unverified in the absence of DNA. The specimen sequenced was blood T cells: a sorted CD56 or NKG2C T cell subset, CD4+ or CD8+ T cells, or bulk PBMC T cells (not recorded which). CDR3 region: CASSFVERDEQFF.